The clone carrying this TCR beta chain has just one count. These data are taken from a study of control samples from healthy donors and cancer patients. Data came from immunoSEQ multiplex PCR; TCRdb stores just in-frame clones and leaves some out. The repertoire holds fewer than 200,000 clones, with approximately 90% as singletons. This CDR3 spans 16 amino acids. V shed 0 bases and J shed 9 bases, with 19 bases lying between them. Germline CDR1 and CDR2: SGHRS and YFSETQ. This chain uses TRBV5-1 with TRBJ2-1, with D perhaps matching TRBD2 (5 bases). The source material was blood. The sequence was obtained from a man aged 25 to 40 in good health. The CDR3 is CASSLGGFGIFTEQFF. The CDR3 bases are TGCGCCAGCAGCTTGGGCGGGTTCGGGATCTTTACTGAGCAGTTCTTC.